The clone carrying this T cell receptor beta chain was detected ten times or more. These data originate in a study of molecular identifiers for immune sequencing clone quantification. The germline V gene encodes CDR1 SGDLS and CDR2 YYNGEE. After removal of 0 bases from V and 8 bases from J, the junction contained 12 bases not matched to a gene. The CDR3 has 16 amino acids. From the PCR reads, TCRdb called clonotypes with MiXCR, one entry per CDR3 protein. The data show more than 450,000 distinct CDR3 sequences, 20% to 25% seen once. The chain employs TRBV9 and TRBJ1-1; TRBD1 agrees at 8 bases. The TCR was taken from a human donor in good health. Some libraries in this study had Jurkat cell RNA spiked in. The source material was naive CD8+ T cells from blood, with Jurkat cell RNA spiked in. Subset reported: FACS-sorted CD8+CD4-CCR7+CD45RA+ naive T cells. The CDR3 spells CASSVGGQGVESEAFF. The CDR3 DNA reads TGTGCCAGCAGCGTAGGAGGACAGGGTGTCGAGTCGGAAGCTTTCTTT.